The clone carrying this TCR beta chain was observed a handful of times. Its specificity is not known. Clinical symptoms, serum thyroxine, TRAb, thyroid ultrasound and orbital computed tomography informed diagnoses. There are 13 residues in the CDR3. The V end was cut by 4 bases, the J end by 15 bases, with 19 bases between. Per germline, CDR1 LNHDA and CDR2 SQIVND (reference sequence). What was amplified from RNA transcripts were TCR beta CDR3 regions. The HTBI primer set served for first-round RT-PCR of the TCR CDR3. MiXCR, applied by TCRdb to the multiplex PCR reads, yields one record per CDR3 protein. Among about 380,000 distinct CDR3 sequences, approximately 18% were seen once, and the ten largest hold 35% to 45%. The data belong to a study of T cells in Graves' hyperthyroidism and ophthalmopathy. Whole-study findings and limits: Onset of ophthalmopathy came a median approximately 6.9 months after the model predicted it. A model built on 13 V-J features separated ophthalmopathy from stable hyperthyroidism.

This chain joins TRBV19 and TRBJ2-1, with D possibly matching TRBD2 (5 bases). The TCR comes from a man in his late teens or twenties with Graves' ophthalmopathy. The sequenced material came from blood. The CDR3 sequence is CASSRAILGGMFF. DNA of the CDR3: TGTGCCAGTAGTAGAGCAATCTTAGGAGGTATGTTCTTC.